The 30 T cell receptor beta chains listed next were all sequenced from one sample in a study of CD8 T cells in ankylosing spondylitis. Using its own MiXCR run on the 5' RACE reads, TCRdb lists one record per CDR3 protein. The table lists under 250,000 distinct CDR3 sequences, over 8.5% of them singletons. The specimen sequenced was blood, either unsorted or a sorted T cell fraction (not recorded which). These receptors were taken from a male donor with ankylosing spondylitis or in good health (not recorded which).

A few counts support this clonotype. The chain uses TRBV12-3 or TRBV12-4 and TRBJ1-1; D not certain. Trimming removed 6 bases from V and 0 bases from J, with 14 bases in between. The CDR3 has 15 residues. The CDR3 DNA sequence: TGTGCCAGCAGCCCCGTACAGACCTTGAACACTGAAGCTTTCTTT. Protein sequence: CASSPVQTLNTEAFF.

This clonotype was seen a few times. This chain uses TRBV7-9 with TRBJ2-5; 9 nucleotides match TRBD1. Germline V gene sequence: CDR1 SEHNR, CDR2 FQNEAQ (reference sequence). V lost 3 bases to trimming and J lost 5 bases; unmatched junction nucleotides: 7. CDR3 length: 15 amino acids. Here the CDR3 DNA reads TGTGCCAGCAGCTTGCCACAGGGGGCTGTGGAGACCCAGTACTTC. Translated: CASSLPQGAVETQYF.

The rearrangement joins TRBV12-5 to TRBJ2-1; D is uncertain. The CDR3 consists of 13 residues. Trimming left V 2 bases short and J 7 bases short, with 9 bases between. Per germline, CDR1 LGHNT and CDR2 FRNRAP. CDR3 residues: CASGLWGWNEQFF. Written as DNA, the CDR3 is TGTGCTAGTGGTTTGTGGGGTTGGAATGAGCAGTTCTTC.

V gene TRBV12-5 combines with J gene TRBJ1-1; D ambiguous. CDR1 LGHNT and CDR2 FRNRAP come from the germline V gene. The CDR3 has 14 amino acids. The V end was cut by 1 base, the J end by 8 bases, with 14 bases between. CDR3 DNA: TGTGCTAGTGGTTTGGCACCTCACGGAGGAGAAGCTTTCTTT. Translated, it gives CASGLAPHGGEAFF. Variable domain in full (rest from reference TRBV12-5 and TRBJ1-1): DARVTQTPRHKVTEMGQEVTMRCQPILGHNTVFWYRQTMMQGLELLAYFRNRAPLDDSGMPKDRFSAEMPDATLATLKIQPSEPRDSAVYFCASGLAPHGGEAFFGQGTRLTVV.

V gene TRBV5-1 combines with J gene TRBJ2-2; no firm D call. CDR1 and CDR2 (germline): SGHRS, YFSETQ. The CDR3 extends over 15 amino acids. Trimming left V 5 bases short and J 1 base short, with 12 bases between. The CDR3 DNA reads as TGCGCCAGCAGAGGCTCGAAGATGAACACCGGGGAGCTGTTTTTT. Its protein product is CASRGSKMNTGELFF.

V gene TRBV3-1 combines with J gene TRBJ1-6; 7 nucleotides match TRBD1. Germline loops: CDR1 LGHDT, CDR2 YNNKEL (reference sequence). CDR3 size: 14 residues. The V segment lost 3 bases and the J segment 5 bases; nucleotides outside the gene matches: 1. In DNA form, the CDR3 reads TGTGCCAGCAGCCATGGACAGGATAATTCACCCCTCCACTTT. It encodes CASSHGQDNSPLHF.

A few counts support this clonotype. This sequence joins TRBV7-3 and TRBJ2-3, with D possibly TRBD2 on 6 matching bases. CDR1 and CDR2 (germline): SGHTA, FQGTGA. Trimming shortened V by 5 bases and J by 4 bases, and 16 bases separated the two germline ends. This CDR3 is 15 amino acids long. The CDR3 nucleotides read TGTGCCAGCAGCCTAGGGCGGGGTGGGTCAGATACGCAGTATTTT. Translating it yields CASSLGRGGSDTQYF.

This clonotype was detected many times. The V and J genes are TRBV6-5 and TRBJ2-7; D unclear. The CDR3 totals 13 residues. Germline CDR1 is MNHEY and CDR2 is SVGAGI. V was shortened by 2 bases and J by 2 bases, with 7 bases between the two germline ends. CDR3 sequence (DNA): TGTGCCAGCAGTTACGGCAGGACCTACGAGCAGTACTTC. Translated, it gives CASSYGRTYEQYF.

This clonotype was found many times. The chain carries TRBV12-3 or TRBV12-4 and TRBJ1-5, with a weak D call TRBD1 (6 bases). CDR3 length: 12 residues. The CDR3 loop is CPSAGAYQPQHF. The DNA for the CDR3 is TGTCCTTCCGCAGGGGCCTATCAGCCCCAGCATTTT.

This clonotype was counted ten times or more. The chain employs TRBV20-1 and TRBJ2-7, with TRBD2 matching 9 bases. From germline, CDR1 is DFQATT and CDR2 SNEGSKA (reference sequence). V dropped 6 bases and J dropped 0; count of bases not matched to a gene: 6. CDR3 length equals 14 residues. DNA of the CDR3: TGCAGTGCCGACCGAGCGGGAGGCTCCTACGAGCAGTACTTC. Amino acids: CSADRAGGSYEQYF.

The CDR3 protein is CASSLIPTGPGANVLTF. The CDR3 region has the DNA TGTGCCAGCAGTTTAATCCCCACAGGGCCTGGGGCCAACGTCCTGACTTTC. V usage is TRBV12-3 or TRBV12-4 and J usage is TRBJ2-6; tentative D call: TRBD1 (6 bases). V shed 2 bases and J shed 2 bases, with 13 bases lying between them. This CDR3 spans 17 amino acids.

This clonotype has a count of ten or more. The gene calls are TRBV20-1 and TRBJ1-1; 9 nucleotides line up with TRBD1. The length of the CDR3 is 14 residues. Looked up from germline, CDR1 is DFQATT and CDR2 is SNEGSKA (reference sequence). With V trimmed by 5 bases and J by 1 base, 5 bases remained unmatched. The CDR3 sequence is CSAFRTGENTEAFF. The CDR3 DNA is TGCAGTGCTTTTCGGACAGGGGAGAACACTGAAGCTTTCTTT.

In its sample, this clonotype was seen many times. The rearrangement links TRBV29-1 to TRBJ2-7; 8 bases fit TRBD1. With 7 bases clipped from V and 4 bases from J, the junction kept 9 bases outside the gene matches. Germline-derived CDR1 and CDR2 are SQVTM and ANQGSEA. The CDR3 sequence is 13 residues long. The CDR3 is CSGGDRGGYEQYF. CDR3 nucleotides: TGCAGCGGAGGAGACAGGGGTGGATACGAGCAGTACTTC.

This clonotype was seen a handful of times. The chain carries TRBV23-1 and TRBJ1-5; weak D call: TRBD1 (5 bases). TRBV23-1 is an ORF; its function is uncertain. V was trimmed by 4 bases and J by 0 bases, leaving 16 bases between them. This CDR3 is 17 amino acids long. The CDR3 region is CASSPPGPNYSNQPQHF. In DNA form, the CDR3 reads TGCGCCAGCAGTCCCCCGGGGCCGAACTATAGCAATCAGCCCCAGCATTTT.

This clonotype was seen ten or more times. The chain combines TRBV6-5 with TRBJ2-1, with TRBD2 identical over 12 bases. The J segment lost 4 bases and the V segment lost 4 bases, leaving 8 bases of the junction unmatched. CDR3 length: 17 residues. Per the germline V gene, CDR1 is MNHEY and CDR2 is SVGAGI. The CDR3 region is CASSSESGTSGYNEQFF. Here the CDR3 DNA reads TGTGCCAGCAGTTCAGAATCCGGGACTAGCGGGTACAATGAGCAGTTCTTC.

This clonotype showed up many times. This rearrangement joins TRBV24-1 to TRBJ2-3; 7 bases fit TRBD2. The CDR3 sequence is 15 residues long. Unmatched junction bases numbered 1, after V lost 1 base and J lost 1 base. From germline, CDR1 is KGHDR and CDR2 SFDVKD. This CDR3 reads CATSDFGLGTDTQYF. CDR3 DNA: TGTGCCACCAGTGATTTTGGACTAGGCACAGATACGCAGTATTTT.

This clonotype was seen at least ten times. The chain couples TRBV5-1 to TRBJ2-2; no clear D. The CDR3 length is 15 residues. Trimming removed 0 bases from V and 0 bases from J, with 6 bases in between. In germline, CDR1 is SGHRS, CDR2 YFSETQ. CDR3 nucleotides: TGCGCCAGCAGCTTGGGGACCCCGAACACCGGGGAGCTGTTTTTT. Amino acids: CASSLGTPNTGELFF.

This chain links TRBV19 with TRBJ2-1; the D gene is possibly TRBD1 (5 bases). The ends were cut back, 4 bases at V and 8 bases at J, with 12 bases in the middle. The CDR3 has 13 amino acids. CDR1 and CDR2 from the germline V gene are LNHDA and SQIVND (reference sequence). The CDR3 region is CASSTDWGDEQFF. The DNA for the CDR3 is TGTGCCAGTAGTACCGACTGGGGCGATGAGCAGTTCTTC.

This clonotype has at least ten counts. The J gene is TRBJ2-1, the V gene TRBV6-1, with 9 bases identical to TRBD2. The CDR3 is 16 amino acids. Trimming cost V 2 bases and J 7 bases; bases outside gene matches: 9. Germline CDR1 and CDR2: MNHNS and SASEGT. The chain's CDR3 is CASSESEAGGPNEQFF. In DNA form, the CDR3 reads TGTGCCAGCAGTGAATCGGAGGCGGGAGGGCCGAATGAGCAGTTCTTC.

The rearrangement links TRBV5-8 to TRBJ1-1; the D is unclear. V lost 4 bases, J lost 4 bases, and 8 bases lay in between. CDR1 and CDR2 from the germline V gene are SGHTS and YDEGEE. This CDR3 contains 12 residues. DNA of the CDR3: TGTGCCAGCAGCAACAGAGGCACTGAAGCTTTCTTT. Encoded protein: CASSNRGTEAFF.

As regards this clonotype: It may be a read error: a sequence one base away is much more abundant. The V call is TRBV27, the J call TRBJ2-1, with TRBD2 matching 8 bases. From germline, CDR1 is MNHEY and CDR2 SMNVEV (reference sequence). This CDR3 is built from 15 residues. The CDR3 sequence: CASSLIAGTYTEQFF. The DNA for the CDR3 is TGTGCCAGCAGTTTAATAGCGGGGACCTACACTGAGCAGTTCTTC.

V gene TRBV29-1 combines with J gene TRBJ1-2; no firm D call. Trimming shortened V by 4 bases and J by 5 bases, and 11 bases separated the two germline ends. The CDR3 is 12 residues long. The V gene's germline CDR1 is SQVTM and CDR2 ANQGSEA. In nucleotides, the CDR3 is TGCAGCGTTGGACCTGCGGGTTATGGCTACACCTTC. It encodes CSVGPAGYGYTF.

The sample holds a few counts of this clonotype. This chain links TRBV15 with TRBJ2-7; D tentatively fits TRBD1 or TRBD2 (5 bases each). Germline V gene data show CDR1 as LNHNV and CDR2 as YYDKDF (reference sequence). This CDR3 has 14 amino acids. Trimming shortened V by 4 bases and J by 3 bases, and 13 bases separated the two germline ends. The CDR3 here is CATSTTRGRYEQYF. The CDR3 DNA reads TGTGCCACCAGCACCACGAGGGGCCGCTACGAGCAGTACTTC. The whole variable domain, filled in from reference TRBV15 and TRBJ2-7, reads DAMVIQNPRYQVTQFGKPVTLSCSQTLNHNVMYWYQQKSSQAPKLLFHYYDKDFNNEADTPDNFQSRRPNTSFCFLDIRSPGLGDTAMYLCATSTTRGRYEQYFGPGTRLTVT.

This clonotype was recorded a few times. The J gene is TRBJ1-6, the V gene TRBV5-1; TRBD1 agrees at 7 bases. With 4 bases clipped from V and 6 bases from J, the junction kept 4 bases outside the gene matches. The CDR3 has 14 residues. Germline V gives CDR1 SGHRS, CDR2 YFSETQ. The CDR3 bases are TGCGCCAGCAGCCAACGGGACAGTAATTCACCCCTCCACTTT. This gives the protein CASSQRDSNSPLHF. Full variable domain (missing parts from reference TRBV5-1 and TRBJ1-6): KAGVTQTPRYLIKTRGQQVTLSCSPISGHRSVSWYQQTPGQGLQFLFEYFSETQRNKGNFPGRFSGRQFSNSRSEMNVSTLELGDSALYLCASSQRDSNSPLHFGNGTRLTVT.

This clonotype showed up many times. The chain recombines TRBV10-2 with TRBJ2-7, with D possibly being TRBD2 (6 bases). Germline CDR1 WSHSY, CDR2 SAAADI. Trimming stripped 10 bases from V and 7 bases from J, with 20 bases between. The CDR3 contains 13 residues. The CDR3 region has the DNA TGCGCCATCGCTTACTCTCGGGAGAGTGAGCAGTACTTC. Translation: CAIAYSRESEQYF.

The chain uses TRBV9 and TRBJ2-1; either TRBD1 or TRBD2 may supply D (6 bases each). The germline V gene has CDR1 SGDLS and CDR2 YYNGEE. The CDR3 consists of 14 residues. Trimming shortened V by 6 bases and J by 8 bases, and 18 bases separated the two germline ends. CDR3 nucleotide sequence: TGTGCCAGCACCGCAGCAGCGAGGGGGGATGAGCAGTTCTTC. It specifies CASTAAARGDEQFF.

This clonotype was recorded at least ten times. V gene TRBV6-1 combines with J gene TRBJ2-3, with D perhaps matching TRBD2 (6 bases). CDR3 length equals 15 residues. With 2 bases removed from V and 5 bases from J, the gap between germline ends came to 14 bases. From germline, CDR1 is MNHNS and CDR2 SASEGT. CDR3 residues: CASSELSGAGDTQYF. As DNA, the CDR3 is TGTGCCAGCAGTGAACTTTCGGGAGCCGGAGATACGCAGTATTTT.

The rearrangement links TRBV18 to TRBJ2-1; perhaps TRBD2 as D (6 bases). The V gene lost 5 bases and the J gene lost 9 bases, with 17 bases spanning the gap. Germline lookup yields CDR1 KGHSH and CDR2 LQKENI. CDR3 length: 14 residues. CDR3 bases: TGTGCCAGCTCATCAGAAGACCTGGGGGGTGAGCAGTTCTTC. Translation: CASSSEDLGGEQFF.

Many counts were recorded for this clonotype. This chain connects TRBV24-1 to TRBJ2-1; TRBD2 might be the D (5 bases). Trimming cost V 4 bases and J 10 bases, with 25 bases left between them. CDR1 is KGHDR and CDR2 is SFDVKD in the germline V gene. The CDR3 sequence is 17 residues long. CDR3 loop: CATSDASGSRDRVEQFF. Here the CDR3 DNA reads TGTGCCACCAGTGACGCCAGCGGTAGCCGAGATAGGGTGGAGCAGTTCTTC.

The chain carries TRBV2 and TRBJ1-5; D is unresolved. CDR3 length: 13 residues. Trimming removed 2 bases at V and 5 bases at J, with 7 bases between. The germline V gene encodes CDR1 SNHLY and CDR2 FYNNEI. The CDR3 bases are TGTGCCAGCAGTGAACAGCTTTATCAGCCCCAGCATTTT. Its protein is CASSEQLYQPQHF.